A selection of T cell receptor beta chains follows, all from one sample in a study of blood T cell repertoires in COVID-19. Data came from immunoSEQ multiplex PCR; TCRdb stores just in-frame clones and leaves some out. The sample shows about 150,000 clones, less than 90% of them seen only once. Specimen: peripheral blood. Receptor source: a woman aged 70-85 years with acute or convalescent COVID-19. CDR3s include the opening cysteine and the closing phenylalanine or tryptophan. Each record gives: V gene, D gene, J gene, clone size, CDR3 DNA, CDR3 protein. The D gene is left open where the match is weak. Not all rows give a size; the values are once, few, many and, for expanded clones, a class.

v_gene: TRBV7-9
d_gene: .
j_gene: TRBJ1-1
abundance: few
CDR3nt: TGTGCCAGCAGCTTTGGCCAGGGAAAGACTGAAGCTTTCTTT
CDR3aa: CASSFGQGKTEAFF

v_gene: TRBV27
d_gene: .
j_gene: TRBJ2-2
abundance: .
CDR3nt: TGTGCCAGCAGTTTAGGGGCCGGTGGGCTGTTTTTT
CDR3aa: CASSLGAGGLFF

v_gene: TRBV7-2
d_gene: TRBD1
j_gene: TRBJ1-6
abundance: .
CDR3nt: TGTGCCAGCAGCTCGGACAGGGCTCTCGAGTCACCCCTCCACTTT
CDR3aa: CASSSDRALESPLHF

v_gene: TRBV7-2
d_gene: .
j_gene: TRBJ1-2
abundance: .
CDR3nt: TGTGCCAGCAGCCCCCAGGGCAGAAACTATGGCTACACCTTC
CDR3aa: CASSPQGRNYGYTF

v_gene: TRBV29-1
d_gene: .
j_gene: TRBJ1-2
abundance: .
CDR3nt: TGCAGCGTGCAGGAACCTCCCTCGGGCTACACCTTC
CDR3aa: CSVQEPPSGYTF

v_gene: TRBV10-3
d_gene: .
j_gene: TRBJ2-5
abundance: once
CDR3nt: TGTGCCATCAGTGACCGCTGGCGGGACAGCCCCCAAGAGACCCAGTACTTC
CDR3aa: CAISDRWRDSPQETQYF

v_gene: TRBV5-8
d_gene: .
j_gene: TRBJ2-1
abundance: .
CDR3nt: TGTGCCAGCAGCCTGCGGGGACGACCGGCAGGATACAATGAGCAGTTCTTC
CDR3aa: CASSLRGRPAGYNEQFF

v_gene: TRBV7-9
d_gene: .
j_gene: TRBJ1-5
abundance: .
CDR3nt: TGTGCCAGCAGCTTAGCCCTTAATCAGCCCCAGCATTTT
CDR3aa: CASSLALNQPQHF

v_gene: TRBV2
d_gene: .
j_gene: TRBJ2-2
abundance: .
CDR3nt: TGTGCCAGCAGTGACGGCAGGGTGCTCACCGGGGAGCTGTTTTTT
CDR3aa: CASSDGRVLTGELFF

v_gene: TRBV18
d_gene: TRBD1
j_gene: TRBJ1-6
abundance: .
CDR3nt: TGTGCCAGCTCCCCGGGACAGCCAGAACCCCTCCACTTT
CDR3aa: CASSPGQPEPLHF

v_gene: TRBV6-5
d_gene: TRBD1
j_gene: TRBJ2-2
abundance: .
CDR3nt: TGTGCCAGCACGGACAGGGGATCCCTCACCGGGGAGCTGTTTTTT
CDR3aa: CASTDRGSLTGELFF

v_gene: TRBV5-1
d_gene: .
j_gene: TRBJ2-3
abundance: .
CDR3nt: TGCGCCACCAGAATGTGGACATCTACTGACACAGATACGCAGTATTTT
CDR3aa: CATRMWTSTDTDTQYF

v_gene: TRBV18
d_gene: .
j_gene: TRBJ2-5
abundance: .
CDR3nt: TGTGCCAGCTCACCCTATGCCGAGACCCAGTACTTC
CDR3aa: CASSPYAETQYF

v_gene: TRBV5-4
d_gene: TRBD1
j_gene: TRBJ1-2
abundance: .
CDR3nt: TGTGCCAGCAGCTTTCAGGACAGGGAGAAGGGCTACACCTTC
CDR3aa: CASSFQDREKGYTF

v_gene: TRBV7-9
d_gene: .
j_gene: TRBJ1-2
abundance: .
CDR3nt: TGTGCCAGCAGCTCAACAGGGCTAAGGAATGGCTACACCTTC
CDR3aa: CASSSTGLRNGYTF

v_gene: TRBV18
d_gene: TRBD1
j_gene: TRBJ2-2
abundance: once
CDR3nt: TGTGCCAGCTCACCTCGGACAGGGGCCCTCACCGGGGAGCTGTTTTTT
CDR3aa: CASSPRTGALTGELFF

v_gene: TRBV6-2/TRBV6-3
d_gene: .
j_gene: TRBJ2-3
abundance: .
CDR3nt: TGTGCCAGCAGTTACGGGGCGGACTACACAGATACGCAGTATTTT
CDR3aa: CASSYGADYTDTQYF

v_gene: TRBV7-2
d_gene: .
j_gene: TRBJ1-3
abundance: .
CDR3nt: TGTGCCAGCAGCAAACGACACAGGCGCCGGGACACCATATATTTT
CDR3aa: CASSKRHRRRDTIYF

v_gene: TRBV11-1
d_gene: TRBD1
j_gene: TRBJ2-1
abundance: .
CDR3nt: TGTGCCAGCAGCCGCGGACAGGGAATATACAATGAGCAGTTCTTC
CDR3aa: CASSRGQGIYNEQFF

v_gene: TRBV7-9
d_gene: .
j_gene: TRBJ1-6
abundance: .
CDR3nt: TGTGCCAGCAGCTCGAGTGAGGGGGTACATTCACCCCTCCACTTT
CDR3aa: CASSSSEGVHSPLHF

v_gene: TRBV4-1
d_gene: TRBD1
j_gene: TRBJ2-3
abundance: .
CDR3nt: TGCGCCAGCAGCCAAAGGATCGTGACCGGGACAGGGGGCGCTTCGAGCACAGATACGCAGTATTTT
CDR3aa: CASSQRIVTGTGGASSTDTQYF

v_gene: TRBV7-2
d_gene: .
j_gene: TRBJ1-6
abundance: once
CDR3nt: TGTGCCAGCAGCTTAGCTGGCCAGGGCCGGAGCTCCTATAATTCACCCCTCCACTTT
CDR3aa: CASSLAGQGRSSYNSPLHF

v_gene: TRBV7-8
d_gene: TRBD1
j_gene: TRBJ1-5
abundance: .
CDR3nt: TGTGCCAGCAGCTTAAGGGACAGGGGCCATCAGCCCCAGCATTTT
CDR3aa: CASSLRDRGHQPQHF

v_gene: TRBV5-1
d_gene: .
j_gene: TRBJ1-4
abundance: .
CDR3nt: TGCGCCAGCAGCTTGGCTGGCGGGGGACGGTTCGCTAATGAAAAACTGTTTTTT
CDR3aa: CASSLAGGGRFANEKLFF

v_gene: TRBV7-9
d_gene: TRBD1
j_gene: TRBJ1-4
abundance: .
CDR3nt: TGTGCCAGCAGCAGGGGACAGGGGGGTGAAAAACTGTTTTTT
CDR3aa: CASSRGQGGEKLFF

v_gene: TRBV4-3
d_gene: .
j_gene: TRBJ2-3
abundance: .
CDR3nt: TGCGCCAGCAGCCATCTCACAGGCACAGATACGCAGTATTTT
CDR3aa: CASSHLTGTDTQYF

v_gene: TRBV30
d_gene: TRBD1
j_gene: TRBJ1-3
abundance: once
CDR3nt: TGTGCCTGGAGCGAGGACAGGGTCTCAGGAAACACCATATATTTT
CDR3aa: CAWSEDRVSGNTIYF

v_gene: TRBV9
d_gene: .
j_gene: TRBJ2-3
abundance: .
CDR3nt: TGTGCCAGCAGCGTAGATTTAGTTTCAGATACGCAGTATTTT
CDR3aa: CASSVDLVSDTQYF

v_gene: TRBV25-1
d_gene: TRBD1
j_gene: TRBJ1-6
abundance: .
CDR3nt: TGTGCCAGCAGTGAATCTGGGACAGGGTATAATTCACCCCTCCACTTT
CDR3aa: CASSESGTGYNSPLHF

v_gene: TRBV25-1
d_gene: TRBD1
j_gene: TRBJ1-4
abundance: .
CDR3nt: TGTGCCAGCAGTGAATCTCCCGGACAGGGGGCAGGTGAAAAACTGTTTTTT
CDR3aa: CASSESPGQGAGEKLFF

v_gene: TRBV4-2
d_gene: TRBD2
j_gene: TRBJ2-2
abundance: .
CDR3nt: TGTGCCAGCAGCCTCCCTGGAGGCGGGGGGGGCCGACCCGGGGAGCTGTTTTTT
CDR3aa: CASSLPGGGGGRPGELFF

v_gene: TRBV5-4
d_gene: .
j_gene: TRBJ1-1
abundance: .
CDR3nt: TGTGCCAGCACCCAACCTGGGGCAGGAGAGAACACTGAAGCTTTCTTT
CDR3aa: CASTQPGAGENTEAFF

v_gene: TRBV28
d_gene: .
j_gene: TRBJ1-6
abundance: .
CDR3nt: TGTGCCAGCGGCTTACAAACAGGCAATTCACCCCTCCACTTT
CDR3aa: CASGLQTGNSPLHF

v_gene: TRBV9
d_gene: .
j_gene: TRBJ2-7
abundance: .
CDR3nt: TGTGCCAGCAGCGTGGACAACGACTACGAGCAGTACTTC
CDR3aa: CASSVDNDYEQYF

v_gene: TRBV4-2
d_gene: .
j_gene: TRBJ1-4
abundance: .
CDR3nt: TGTGCCAGCAGCTCCGGTGAAAAACTGTTTTTT
CDR3aa: CASSSGEKLFF

v_gene: TRBV24-1
d_gene: .
j_gene: TRBJ2-3
abundance: .
CDR3nt: TGTGCCACCAGTGATTCGGGGAGGCTAAGGACAGATACGCAGTATTTT
CDR3aa: CATSDSGRLRTDTQYF

v_gene: TRBV6-1
d_gene: .
j_gene: TRBJ1-1
abundance: .
CDR3nt: TGTGCCAGCAGTGATGACCGGGATCGCTTTTTAAAGCCTGAAGCTTTCTTT
CDR3aa: CASSDDRDRFLKPEAFF

v_gene: TRBV28
d_gene: TRBD1
j_gene: TRBJ1-1
abundance: .
CDR3nt: TGTGCCAGCAGTTTATGGGGGACAGGAGAGACTGAAGCTTTCTTT
CDR3aa: CASSLWGTGETEAFF

v_gene: TRBV14
d_gene: .
j_gene: TRBJ2-5
abundance: once
CDR3nt: TGTGCCAGCAGCCAAAACGAGGGAGAGACCCAGTACTTC
CDR3aa: CASSQNEGETQYF

v_gene: TRBV6-1
d_gene: .
j_gene: TRBJ2-5
abundance: once
CDR3nt: TGTGCCAGCAGTGAGCGCCTATGGGGCTCTATAGGTGAGACCCAGTACTTC
CDR3aa: CASSERLWGSIGETQYF

v_gene: TRBV10-2
d_gene: TRBD1
j_gene: TRBJ1-5
abundance: once
CDR3nt: TGCGCCAGCATGCCGGGACAGGGGGGAAATCAGCCCCAGCATTTT
CDR3aa: CASMPGQGGNQPQHF

v_gene: TRBV6-5
d_gene: TRBD2
j_gene: TRBJ2-5
abundance: .
CDR3nt: TGTGCCAGCGGAACGGGGACCGGGACTAGGGGGACCCAGTACTTC
CDR3aa: CASGTGTGTRGTQYF

v_gene: TRBV10-3
d_gene: .
j_gene: TRBJ1-1
abundance: .
CDR3nt: TGTGCCATCAGTGGACAGTCGAACACTGAAGCTTTCTTT
CDR3aa: CAISGQSNTEAFF

v_gene: TRBV2
d_gene: .
j_gene: TRBJ1-5
abundance: .
CDR3nt: TGTGCCAGCAATAGGTGGGGAGGCAATCAGCCCCAGCATTTT
CDR3aa: CASNRWGGNQPQHF

v_gene: TRBV5-1
d_gene: TRBD2
j_gene: TRBJ2-5
abundance: .
CDR3nt: TGCGCCAGCAGCTCAGTCCCCGGGGGTAGCGGGGGGATTTCCCAAGAGACCCAGTACTTC
CDR3aa: CASSSVPGGSGGISQETQYF

v_gene: TRBV28
d_gene: TRBD1
j_gene: TRBJ1-4
abundance: .
CDR3nt: TGTGCCAGCAGTTGGGTGACAGGGTTGAGTGAAAAACTGTTTTTT
CDR3aa: CASSWVTGLSEKLFF

v_gene: TRBV18
d_gene: .
j_gene: TRBJ1-5
abundance: .
CDR3nt: TGTGCCAGCTCACCATCGGAACTACCATCTCAGCCCCAGCATTTT
CDR3aa: CASSPSELPSQPQHF

v_gene: TRBV7-9
d_gene: .
j_gene: TRBJ2-5
abundance: .
CDR3nt: TGTGCCAGCAGCTTACCCCAGGGGAGAGAGACCCAGTACTTC
CDR3aa: CASSLPQGRETQYF